This T cell receptor beta chain was obtained from a study of cytomegalovirus exposure and HLA in healthy donors. This CDR3 contains 16 residues. Per germline, CDR1 SGDLS and CDR2 YYNGEE. J gave up 0 bases and V 0 bases, and 5 bases lay outside the gene matches. In the PCR, 60 Vbeta and 13 Jbeta primers were used. Sequenced by immunoSEQ multiplex PCR; TCRdb stores in-frame clones only, minus some. Of more than 100,000 clones listed, around 60% are singletons. Sequenced sample: PBMCs. The J gene is TRBJ2-7, the V gene TRBV9; TRBD2 agrees at 8 bases. The clonotype comes from a woman in her forties or fifties in good health and CMV-seronegative. The CDR3 protein is CASSVGWLAGSYEQYF. The DNA for the CDR3 is TGTGCCAGCAGCGTAGGGTGGCTAGCGGGCTCCTACGAGCAGTACTTC.